The 9 T cell receptor beta chains given below trace back to one sample, sequenced in a study of blood T cells in healthy people across ages. The use of a sample-barcoded 5' primer and a J-beta primer mix characterized a second PCR of roughly 7 to 11 cycles. In TCRdb, the 5' RACE reads were re-called with MiXCR into one record per CDR3 protein. The data hold under 2,000,000 distinct CDR3 sequences, with just under 50% observed a single time. The sequenced sample consisted of blood. These receptors were obtained from a woman aged 40 to 50 in good health.

Comment on this clonotype: At one boundary the junction diverges from the germline segment, which might be a read error. The rearrangement uses TRBV25-1 and TRBJ1-2; D may be TRBD1 (5 bases). CDR3 length equals 14 residues. Germline-derived CDR1 and CDR2 are MGHDK and SYGVNS. CDR3 residues: CASSEGSGRYGHTF. Written as DNA, the CDR3 is TGTGCCAGCAGTGAAGGTTCAGGGCGGTATGGCCACACCTTC.

As for this clonotype: A read error may account for a junction end that differs from germline. The V and J genes are TRBV28 and TRBJ2-7; TRBD1 might be the D (6 bases). The CDR3 is 14 amino acids. Germline CDR1 MDHEN, CDR2 SYDVKM. As DNA, the CDR3 is TGTGCCGGCAGCGCAAGGACAGTCTACCACGAGCAGTACTTC. Translated: CAGSARTVYHEQYF.

The chain employs TRBV6-6 and TRBJ2-2; D unresolved. The V end lost 0 bases, the J end lost 10 bases, and 3 bases lay between the germline ends. Germline V lookup: CDR1 MNHNY, CDR2 SVGAGI (reference sequence). CDR3 length: 11 amino acids. This chain's CDR3 is CASSYSMELFF. DNA of the CDR3: TGTGCCAGCAGTTACTCGATGGAGCTGTTTTTT.

The rearrangement joins TRBV20-1 to TRBJ2-1, with 13 bases lining up with TRBD2. The length of the CDR3 is 17 residues. From germline, CDR1 is DFQATT and CDR2 SNEGSKA (reference sequence). With V trimmed by 3 bases and J by 4 bases, 9 bases remained unmatched. This chain's CDR3 is CSASNERTSGGYNEQFF. CDR3 nucleotides: TGCAGTGCTAGTAATGAAAGGACTAGCGGGGGTTACAATGAGCAGTTCTTC.

CDR3: CASSEGDRGSYEQYF. In DNA form, the CDR3 reads TGTGCCAGCAGTGAGGGGGACAGGGGTTCCTACGAGCAGTACTTC. The chain employs TRBV6-1 and TRBJ2-7, with 10 bases aligning to TRBD1. The CDR3 covers 15 residues. Looked up from germline, CDR1 is MNHNS and CDR2 is SASEGT. After removal of 3 bases from V and 1 base from J, the junction contained 3 bases not matched to a gene.

This clonotype was picked up a small number of times. This rearrangement joins TRBV7-9 to TRBJ2-1; D remains ambiguous. V was shortened by 3 bases and J by 5 bases, with 14 bases between the two germline ends. Germline V lookup: CDR1 SEHNR, CDR2 FQNEAQ (reference sequence). The CDR3 length is 15 residues. The chain's CDR3 is CASSFIRAENNEQFF. CDR3 nucleotides: TGTGCCAGCAGCTTCATTCGGGCAGAGAACAATGAGCAGTTCTTC.

This clonotype was seen a few times. The V and J genes are TRBV4-1 and TRBJ1-2; 7 bases line up with TRBD1. Germline V gene lookup returns CDR1 MGHRA and CDR2 YSYEKL. Germline trimming cut 1 base from V and 2 bases from J; bases unmatched to any gene: 10. The CDR3 has 17 residues. CDR3 in amino acids: CASSQGEGAFRNYGYTF. The CDR3 bases are TGCGCCAGCAGCCAAGGTGAGGGGGCGTTCCGGAACTATGGCTACACCTTC.

The chain has TRBV11-1 and TRBJ2-5; D ambiguous. Trimming took 3 bases from V and 4 from J, leaving 12 bases between them. The CDR3 has 14 residues. Germline CDR1 reads SGHAT; CDR2 reads FQDESV (reference sequence). CDR3 DNA: TGTGCCAGCAGCTTGAAGGTAGTGGCAGAGACCCAGTACTTC. Translating it yields CASSLKVVAETQYF.

This clonotype was detected only a few times. The chain employs TRBV7-2 and TRBJ2-4, with 8 bases matching TRBD1. Germline V gene sequence: CDR1 SGHTA, CDR2 FQGNSA. Trimming at V came to 3 bases and at J to 2 bases, leaving 9 bases not matched to a gene. The CDR3 covers 17 residues. CDR3: CASSFAGQGSPKNIQYF. The CDR3 DNA reads TGTGCCAGCAGCTTTGCTGGACAGGGAAGCCCCAAAAACATTCAGTACTTC. The full variable domain, rest sourced from reference TRBV7-2 and TRBJ2-4, is GAGVSQSPSNKVTEKGKDVELRCDPISGHTALYWYRQSLGQGLEFLIYFQGNSAPDKSGLPSDRFSAERTGGSVSTLTIQRTQQEDSAVYLCASSFAGQGSPKNIQYFGAGTRLSVL.